This is a list of T cell receptor beta chains from one sample in a study of tumor-infiltrating lymphocytes in primary liver carcinoma. Using its own MiXCR run on the multiplex PCR reads, TCRdb lists one record per CDR3 protein. The sample has about 130,000 distinct CDR3 sequences, around 60% seen once; the top ten hold around 8.4%. The sample consisted of liver tumor tissue from sampling region 3. All receptors derive from a woman between 55 and 75 years old with primary liver carcinoma and hepatitis B virus infection. CDR3s include the opening cysteine and the closing phenylalanine or tryptophan. The D gene is left open where the match is weak. Clone size is shown for a subset of rows, as once, few, many or a class of expanded clone.

TRBV19	few	TRBJ1-1	-	CASSLTRETEAFF	TGTGCCAGTAGTCTTACCAGGGAAACTGAAGCTTTCTTT
TRBV5-4	once	TRBJ2-2	TRBD1	CTSRSAGQENIGELFF	TGTACCAGCAGGTCAGCAGGACAGGAGAACATCGGGGAGCTGTTTTTT
TRBV12-3/TRBV12-4	-	TRBJ1-1	TRBD1	CANSQDRGNTEAFF	TGTGCCAACAGTCAGGACAGGGGGAACACTGAAGCTTTCTTT
TRBV29-1	-	TRBJ2-2	TRBD1	CSAGQGGTEELFF	TGCAGCGCTGGACAGGGAGGTACCGAGGAGCTGTTTTTT
TRBV5-4	-	TRBJ1-2	-	CASSPGSPRDGYTF	TGTGCCAGCAGCCCGGGATCACCAAGGGATGGCTACACCTTC
TRBV5-4	many	TRBJ2-5	-	CASSLAGVQETQYF	TGTGCCAGCAGCTTGGCGGGAGTACAGGAGACCCAGTACTTC
TRBV14	many	TRBJ2-1	-	CASSQVGGTGLGEQFF	TGTGCCAGCAGCCAAGTGGGCGGGACTGGCCTTGGTGAGCAGTTCTTC
TRBV28	-	TRBJ1-6	-	CASSLVLGESSPLHF	TGTGCCAGCAGCCTCGTTCTAGGTGAAAGTTCACCCCTCCACTTT
TRBV20-1	-	TRBJ2-1	-	CSASYNEQFF	TGCAGTGCTTCTTACAATGAGCAGTTCTTC
TRBV7-9	few	TRBJ2-7	TRBD2	CASSLERGGVSYEQYF	TGTGCCAGCAGCTTAGAGCGGGGGGGGGTCTCCTACGAGCAGTACTTC